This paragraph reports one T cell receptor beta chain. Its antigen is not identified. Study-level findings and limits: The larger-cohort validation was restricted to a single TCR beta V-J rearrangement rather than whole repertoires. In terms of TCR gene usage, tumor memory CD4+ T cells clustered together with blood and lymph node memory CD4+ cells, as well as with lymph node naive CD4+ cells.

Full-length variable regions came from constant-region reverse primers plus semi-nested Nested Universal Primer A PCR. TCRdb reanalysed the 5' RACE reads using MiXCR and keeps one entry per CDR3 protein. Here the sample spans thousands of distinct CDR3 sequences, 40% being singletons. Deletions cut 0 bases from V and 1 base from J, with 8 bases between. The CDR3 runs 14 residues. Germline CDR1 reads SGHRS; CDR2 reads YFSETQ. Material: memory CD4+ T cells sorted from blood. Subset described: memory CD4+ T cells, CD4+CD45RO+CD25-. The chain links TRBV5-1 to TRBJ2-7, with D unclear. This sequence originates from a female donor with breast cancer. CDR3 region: CASSLAGKSYEQYF. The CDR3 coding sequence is TGCGCCAGCAGCTTGGCGGGCAAATCCTACGAGCAGTACTTC. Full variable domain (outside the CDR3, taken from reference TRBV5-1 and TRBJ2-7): KAGVTQTPRYLIKTRGQQVTLSCSPISGHRSVSWYQQTPGQGLQFLFEYFSETQRNKGNFPGRFSGRQFSNSRSEMNVSTLELGDSALYLCASSLAGKSYEQYFGPGTRLTVT.